What follows describes a single T cell receptor (beta chain). The CDR3 has 18 residues. V was cut by 2 bases and J by 7 bases, with 21 bases left in between. The germline gives CDR1 SGHNT, CDR2 YENEEA. These data come from a study of cytotoxic CD8 clonotypes in ibrutinib-treated CLL. The data were produced by immunoSEQ multiplex PCR, yet TCRdb's version contains in-frame clones alone and is incomplete. The repertoire holds 100,000 to 150,000 clones, roughly 88% seen once, with about 2% in the top ten. The sequenced sample was PBMCs, obtained after 24 months of ibrutinib treatment. The chain links TRBV11-3 to TRBJ1-6; no clear D. This clonotype originated in a human donor with chronic lymphocytic leukemia. CDR3 DNA sequence: TGTGCCAGCAGCTTAAGGTGGGCTTTGCCCTTCCTAAATTCACCCCTCCACTTT. It is translated as CASSLRWALPFLNSPLHF.